These 6 T cell receptor beta chains were all obtained from the same sample, sequenced in a study of blood T cells in healthy people across ages. Through a sample-barcoded 5' primer and a J-beta primer mix, a second PCR was run for about 6 to 12 cycles. TCRdb re-called the 5' RACE reads with MiXCR, one entry per CDR3 protein. Of hundreds of thousands of distinct CDR3 sequences in the sample, roughly three fifths were seen once. The specimen was blood. These receptors originate from a man aged 35 to 55 in good health.

V is TRBV6-2 or TRBV6-3 and J is TRBJ2-7, with D maybe TRBD1 (6 bases). Between the trimmed V and J ends, which lost 6 bases and 5 bases, there was a span of 14 bases. Germline V CDR1 and CDR2: MNHEY, SVGEGT. The CDR3 extends over 13 amino acids. The CDR3 reads CASRQPPGDEQYF. In DNA form, the CDR3 reads TGTGCCAGCAGACAACCCCCAGGGGACGAGCAGTACTTC.

The V call is TRBV6-2 or TRBV6-3, the J call TRBJ2-5, with 8 bases lining up with TRBD2. This CDR3 has 16 amino acids. Per germline, CDR1 MNHEY and CDR2 SVGEGT. Trimming removed 7 bases from V and 3 bases from J; junction bases left unmatched: 13. The CDR3 region is CASTPLTGLVEETQYF. CDR3 coding DNA: TGTGCCAGCACTCCCCTTACGGGACTAGTGGAAGAGACCCAGTACTTC.

V and J are TRBV7-8 and TRBJ2-5; 9 bases match TRBD1. The CDR3 is made up of 17 amino acids. Germline assignment: CDR1 SGHVS and CDR2 FQNEAQ. V was pared by 2 bases and J by 5 bases, with 12 bases of the junction left unmatched. The CDR3 bases are TGTGCCAGCAGCTTATCCCCGGGACAGGGACGTCGGGAGACCCAGTACTTC. Translating it yields CASSLSPGQGRRETQYF.

The table lists this clonotype with a few counts. This sequence joins TRBV13 and TRBJ2-1, with D perhaps being TRBD1 or TRBD2 (5 bases each). CDR1 and CDR2 from the germline V gene are PRHDT and FYEKMQ (reference sequence). The V end was cut by 0 bases, the J end by 8 bases, with 17 bases between. This CDR3 spans 16 amino acids. The CDR3: CASSLGTGTVSDEQFF. CDR3 sequence (DNA): TGTGCCAGCAGCTTAGGCACCGGGACGGTTAGCGATGAGCAGTTCTTC. The full variable domain, completed using reference TRBV13 and TRBJ2-1, is AAGVIQSPRHLIKEKRETATLKCYPIPRHDTVYWYQQGPGQDPQFLISFYEKMQSDKGSIPDRFSAQQFSDYHSELNMSSLELGDSALYFCASSLGTGTVSDEQFFGPGTRLTVL.

The gene calls are TRBV28 and TRBJ2-7; D is unresolved. The CDR3 length is 12 residues. The germline CDR1 and CDR2 sequences are MDHEN and SYDVKM. Trimming left V 2 bases short and J 8 bases short, with 10 bases between. DNA for the CDR3: TGTGCCAGCAGTTTACCCCTACTGAAGCAGTACTTC. Translation gives CASSLPLLKQYF. The full variable domain, completed using reference TRBV28 and TRBJ2-7, is DVKVTQSSRYLVKRTGEKVFLECVQDMDHENMFWYRQDPGLGLRLIYFSYDVKMKEKGDIPEGYSVSREKKERFSLILESASTNQTSMYLCASSLPLLKQYFGPGTRLTVT.

V usage is TRBV20-1 and J usage is TRBJ2-5; no clear D. The CDR3 contains 12 residues. Germline loops: CDR1 DFQATT, CDR2 SNEGSKA (reference sequence). The V end was cut by 0 bases, the J end by 5 bases, with 7 bases between. The CDR3 coding sequence is TGCAGTGCTAGAGAGCCTCCTGAGACCCAGTACTTC. It yields the protein CSAREPPETQYF.